The clone carrying this TCR beta chain was counted only a few times. This sample was included in a study of blood T cell repertoires in COVID-19. At the level of the study: The samples span acute and convalescent COVID-19 from the United States, Italy and Spain.

The CDR3 runs 15 residues. Germline V gives CDR1 LNHNV, CDR2 YYDKDF (reference sequence). The trim removed 6 bases at V and 2 bases at J, leaving 8 bases unmatched. Sequencing used immunoSEQ multiplex PCR; TCRdb keeps in-frame clones, though not all of them. The sample holds around 130,000 clones, about 92% seen once. What was sequenced was peripheral blood. The V call is TRBV15, the J call TRBJ2-3; 7 bases align to TRBD2. The receptor's source is a man aged 50-59 years with active COVID-19. This CDR3 is CATSKRREYTDTQYF. The CDR3 DNA sequence: TGTGCCACCAGTAAGAGGCGGGAGTACACAGATACGCAGTATTTT.